Listed below are T cell receptor beta chains from one sample, sequenced in a study of blood T cell repertoires in COVID-19. Repertoires were generated with immunoSEQ multiplex PCR, while TCRdb's copy carries only in-frame clones and drops some. The table records approximately 350,000 clones, about four fifths of them present only once. The sequenced material came from PBMCs or T cells enriched from blood (not recorded which). The receptors were sampled from a woman in her forties or fifties who had recovered from COVID-19. Each CDR3 is given without its conserved first and last residue. Fields, in order: CDR3 length, V gene, D gene, J gene, CDR3 protein. The D gene is left open where the match is weak.

>16|TRBV3-1/TRBV3-2|TRBD2|TRBJ2-7
ASSQDVGAGLAGDEQY
>16|TRBV5-1|TRBD1|TRBJ1-1
ASSLSTGSRDMNTEAF
>14|TRBV15|TRBD1|TRBJ1-2
ATSKPGQGIDYGYT
>11|TRBV27|NA|TRBJ1-1
ASRSTYGTEAF
>14|TRBV29-1|TRBD2|TRBJ2-5
STAGTWRGYQETQY
>13|TRBV5-1|TRBD1|TRBJ1-5
ASSLSPDRAEPQH
>11|TRBV7-2|NA|TRBJ1-1
ASSLVREGEAF
>13|TRBV2|NA|TRBJ2-7
ASSEQGPSLGEQY
>13|TRBV6-5|NA|TRBJ2-7
ASSPSGKMAYEQY
>12|TRBV2|NA|TRBJ1-3
ASSVESSGNTIY
>14|TRBV7-8|TRBD1|TRBJ1-2
ASSRPGTGTLYGYT
>13|TRBV15|TRBD1|TRBJ2-7
ATSTPGQGTYEQY
>9|TRBV6-5|NA|TRBJ1-1
ASGRGTEAF
>11|TRBV27|NA|TRBJ1-6
ASQNSNNSPLH
>11|TRBV12-3/TRBV12-4|NA|TRBJ1-1
ASSFGGLAEAF
>9|TRBV27|TRBD1|TRBJ1-2
ASGQGIGYT
>14|TRBV15|NA|TRBJ1-2
ATSSRDLLSGYGYT
>13|TRBV18|TRBD1|TRBJ1-4
ASSSLQGADEKLF
>11|TRBV6-5|TRBD1|TRBJ1-2
ASRDGTVYGYT
>16|TRBV9|NA|TRBJ1-2
ASSVALGREGSYSGYT
>12|TRBV19|NA|TRBJ1-1
ASRQGRRNTEAF
>13|TRBV2|TRBD2|TRBJ2-7
ASSDRAGVTNEQY
>13|TRBV7-3|NA|TRBJ1-1
ASSPDQGWNTEAF
>13|TRBV28|TRBD1|TRBJ1-5
ASSYNTGGGQPQH
>13|TRBV11-2|NA|TRBJ2-3
ASSPRTASTDTQY
>11|TRBV5-8|NA|TRBJ1-2
AYAAAPNYGYT
>11|TRBV18|NA|TRBJ2-1
ASSPGPNPPQF
>12|TRBV6-5|NA|TRBJ1-1
ASSPRTVNTEAF
>13|TRBV6-5|TRBD1|TRBJ1-2
ASSSPGGGDLGYT
>11|TRBV19|NA|TRBJ1-2
ASSSDSNYGYT
>14|TRBV27|TRBD2|TRBJ2-5
ASSLSSSGVKETQY
>14|TRBV13|TRBD2|TRBJ2-7
ASSPSGTSRPYEQY
>13|TRBV30|TRBD1|TRBJ1-1
AWATRTGGLTEAF
>13|TRBV6-5|TRBD1|TRBJ1-2
ASSYSYRGGYGYT
>12|TRBV7-2|NA|TRBJ1-2
ASSLGGSNGGYT
>13|TRBV11-1|NA|TRBJ2-5
ASSLGSRLQETQY
>11|TRBV7-9|NA|TRBJ1-2
ASSPQVNYGYT
>13|TRBV4-3|NA|TRBJ1-1
ASSQDASRDTEAF
>13|TRBV11-1|TRBD2|TRBJ2-7
ASSSGLAGGYEQY
>14|TRBV18|NA|TRBJ2-7
ASSPTLHSKPYEQY
>13|TRBV19|NA|TRBJ1-5
ASSIDRELAQPQH
>11|TRBV7-9|NA|TRBJ1-1
ASSLALDSEAF
>13|TRBV4-1|NA|TRBJ1-3
ASSPSLQVGNTIY
>13|TRBV18|NA|TRBJ1-5
ASSSGIVSNQPQH
>11|TRBV3-1/TRBV3-2|TRBD2|TRBJ2-1
ASSQALAGEQF
>11|TRBV5-1|NA|TRBJ1-5
ASAEQPGQPQH
>15|TRBV13|NA|TRBJ2-7
ASSFSGLTGGVYEQY
>12|TRBV30|TRBD1|TRBJ2-5
AWTAGGLGETQY
>14|TRBV3-1/TRBV3-2|NA|TRBJ2-3
ASSQEWIAVTDTQY
>17|TRBV15|NA|TRBJ1-4
ATSRDISRVGATNEKLF
>13|TRBV7-2|NA|TRBJ2-5
ASSSTRGSQETQY
>13|TRBV7-3|NA|TRBJ2-3
ASSSAALSTDTQY
>9|TRBV6-2/TRBV6-3|NA|TRBJ1-1
ASSYSGAQT
>13|TRBV3-1/TRBV3-2|NA|TRBJ2-5
ASSQDASRLETQY
>14|TRBV7-3|NA|TRBJ1-3
ASSSLRDNSGNTIY
>10|TRBV18|NA|TRBJ2-7
ATGDSSYEQY
>13|TRBV18|TRBD1|TRBJ2-2
ASSYRQGETGELF
>12|TRBV7-9|NA|TRBJ1-2
ASSLIQGAAGYT
>10|TRBV4-3|NA|TRBJ1-2
ASSQVRGGYT
>12|TRBV5-1|TRBD1|TRBJ1-2
ASSLATGGDGYT